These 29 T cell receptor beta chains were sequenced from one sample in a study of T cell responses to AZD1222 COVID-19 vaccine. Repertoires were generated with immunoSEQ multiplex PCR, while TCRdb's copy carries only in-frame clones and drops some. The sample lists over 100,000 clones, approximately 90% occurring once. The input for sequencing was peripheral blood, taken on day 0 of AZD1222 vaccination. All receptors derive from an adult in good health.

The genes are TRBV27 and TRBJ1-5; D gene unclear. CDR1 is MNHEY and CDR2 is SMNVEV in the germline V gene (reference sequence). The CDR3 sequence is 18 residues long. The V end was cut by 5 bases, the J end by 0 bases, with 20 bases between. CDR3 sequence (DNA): TGTGCCAGCAGTCCCCTGGGCCCTAACTCGTATAGCAATCAGCCCCAGCATTTT. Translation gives CASSPLGPNSYSNQPQHF.

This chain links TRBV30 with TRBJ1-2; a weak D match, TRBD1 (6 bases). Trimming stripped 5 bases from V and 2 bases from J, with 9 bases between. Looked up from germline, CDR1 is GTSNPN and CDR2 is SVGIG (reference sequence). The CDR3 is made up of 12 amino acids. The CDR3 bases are TGTGCCTGGGGACAGACCAACTATGGCTACACCTTC. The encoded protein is CAWGQTNYGYTF.

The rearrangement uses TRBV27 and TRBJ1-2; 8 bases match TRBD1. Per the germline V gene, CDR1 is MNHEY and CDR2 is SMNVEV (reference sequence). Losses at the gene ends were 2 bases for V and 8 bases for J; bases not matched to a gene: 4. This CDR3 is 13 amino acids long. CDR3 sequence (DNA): TGTGCCAGCAGTTTAACCAGGGGGCACGGCTACACCTTC. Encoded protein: CASSLTRGHGYTF.

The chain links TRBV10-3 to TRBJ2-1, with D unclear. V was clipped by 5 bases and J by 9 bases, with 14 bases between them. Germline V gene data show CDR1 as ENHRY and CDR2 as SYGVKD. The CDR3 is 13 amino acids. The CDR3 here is CAISTLERGEQFF. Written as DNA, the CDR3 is TGTGCCATCAGTACCCTCGAACGCGGTGAGCAGTTCTTC.

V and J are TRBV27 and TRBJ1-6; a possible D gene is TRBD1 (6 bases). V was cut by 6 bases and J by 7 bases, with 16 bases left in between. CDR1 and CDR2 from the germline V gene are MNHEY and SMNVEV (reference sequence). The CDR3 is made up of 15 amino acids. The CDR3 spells CASRDSPSWNSPLHF. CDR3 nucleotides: TGTGCCAGCAGGGACAGCCCGTCTTGGAATTCACCCCTCCACTTT.

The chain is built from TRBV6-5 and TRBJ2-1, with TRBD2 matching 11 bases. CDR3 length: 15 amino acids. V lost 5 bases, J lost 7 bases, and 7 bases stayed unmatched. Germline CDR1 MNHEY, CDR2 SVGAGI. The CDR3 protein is CASSIAGGLLNEQFF. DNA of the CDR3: TGTGCCAGCAGTATAGCGGGGGGGCTGTTGAATGAGCAGTTCTTC.

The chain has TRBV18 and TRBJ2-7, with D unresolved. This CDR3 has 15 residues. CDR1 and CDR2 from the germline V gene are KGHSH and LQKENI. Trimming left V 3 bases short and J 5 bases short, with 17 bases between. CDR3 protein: CASSPTRPRAHEQYF. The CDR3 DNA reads TGTGCCAGCTCACCGACCAGGCCAAGGGCCCACGAGCAGTACTTC.

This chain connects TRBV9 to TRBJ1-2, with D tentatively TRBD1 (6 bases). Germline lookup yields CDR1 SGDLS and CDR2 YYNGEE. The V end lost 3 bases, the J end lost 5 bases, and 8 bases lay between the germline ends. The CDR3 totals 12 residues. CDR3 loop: CASSEGGYGYTF. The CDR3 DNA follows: TGTGCCAGCAGCGAGGGGGGGTATGGCTACACCTTC.

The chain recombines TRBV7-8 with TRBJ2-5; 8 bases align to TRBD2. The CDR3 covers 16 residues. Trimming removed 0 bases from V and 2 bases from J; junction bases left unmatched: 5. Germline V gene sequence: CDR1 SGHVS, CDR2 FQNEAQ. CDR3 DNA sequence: TGTGCCAGCAGCTTAGCCAACGGGAGGGCTCAAGAGACCCAGTACTTC. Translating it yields CASSLANGRAQETQYF. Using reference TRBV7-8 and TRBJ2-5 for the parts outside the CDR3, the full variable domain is GAGVSQSPRYKVAKRGQDVALRCDPISGHVSLFWYQQALGQGPEFLTYFQNEAQLDKSGLPSDRFFAERPEGSVSTLKIQRTQQEDSAVYLCASSLANGRAQETQYFGPGTRLLVL.

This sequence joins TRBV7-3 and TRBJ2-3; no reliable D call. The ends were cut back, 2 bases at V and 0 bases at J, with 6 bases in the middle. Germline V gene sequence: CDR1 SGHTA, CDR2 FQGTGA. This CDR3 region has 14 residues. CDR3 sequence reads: CASSLSLSTDTQYF. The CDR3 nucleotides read TGTGCCAGCAGCTTATCTCTCAGCACAGATACGCAGTATTTT.

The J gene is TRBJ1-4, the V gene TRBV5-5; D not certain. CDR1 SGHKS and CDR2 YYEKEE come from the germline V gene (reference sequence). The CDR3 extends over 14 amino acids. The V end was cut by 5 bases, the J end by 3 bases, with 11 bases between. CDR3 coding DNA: TGTGCCAGCAGATTCGAGAATTCTAATGAAAAACTGTTTTTT. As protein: CASRFENSNEKLFF.

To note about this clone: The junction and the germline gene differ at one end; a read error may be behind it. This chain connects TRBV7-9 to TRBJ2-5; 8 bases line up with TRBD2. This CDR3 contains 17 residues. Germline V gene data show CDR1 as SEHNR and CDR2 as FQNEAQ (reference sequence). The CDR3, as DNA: TGTGCCAGCAGCTCCGAGTGGGGACTAGTGGGCCAAAAGACCCAGTACTTC. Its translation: CASSSEWGLVGQKTQYF.

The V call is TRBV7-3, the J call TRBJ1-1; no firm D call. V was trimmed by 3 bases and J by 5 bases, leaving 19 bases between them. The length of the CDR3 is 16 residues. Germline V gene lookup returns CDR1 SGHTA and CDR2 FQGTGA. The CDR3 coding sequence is TGTGCCAGCAGCTTGTTGTCAGGCCGGGTGGTTACTGAAGCTTTCTTT. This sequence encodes CASSLLSGRVVTEAFF. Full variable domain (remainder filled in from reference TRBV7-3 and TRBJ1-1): GAGVSQTPSNKVTEKGKYVELRCDPISGHTALYWYRQSLGQGPEFLIYFQGTGAADDSGLPNDRFFAVRPEGSVSTLKIQRTERGDSAVYLCASSLLSGRVVTEAFFGQGTRLTVV.

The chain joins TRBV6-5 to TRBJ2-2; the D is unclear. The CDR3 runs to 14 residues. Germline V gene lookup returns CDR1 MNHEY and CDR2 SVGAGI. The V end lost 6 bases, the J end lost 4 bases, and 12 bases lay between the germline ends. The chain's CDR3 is CASRFETFTGELFF. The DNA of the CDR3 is TGTGCCAGCAGATTCGAGACATTCACCGGGGAGCTGTTTTTT.

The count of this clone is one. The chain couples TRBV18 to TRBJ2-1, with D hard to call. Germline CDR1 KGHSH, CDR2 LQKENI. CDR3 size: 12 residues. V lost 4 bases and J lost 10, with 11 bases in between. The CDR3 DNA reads TGTGCCAGCTCACTCCTAATACGGGAGCAGTTCTTC. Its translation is CASSLLIREQFF.

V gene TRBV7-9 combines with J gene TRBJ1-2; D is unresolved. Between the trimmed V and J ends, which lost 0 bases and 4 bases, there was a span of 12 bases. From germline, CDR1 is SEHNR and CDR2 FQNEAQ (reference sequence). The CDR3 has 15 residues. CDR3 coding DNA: TGTGCCAGCAGCTTAGCGCAGAGGCAGTCCTATGGCTACACCTTC. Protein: CASSLAQRQSYGYTF.

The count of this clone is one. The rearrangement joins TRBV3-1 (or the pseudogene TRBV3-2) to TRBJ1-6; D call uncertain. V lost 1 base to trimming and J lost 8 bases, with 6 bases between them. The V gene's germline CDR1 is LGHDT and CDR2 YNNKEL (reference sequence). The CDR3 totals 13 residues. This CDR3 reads CASSQVRDSPLHF. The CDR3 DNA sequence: TGTGCCAGCAGCCAAGTTAGGGATTCACCCCTCCACTTT.

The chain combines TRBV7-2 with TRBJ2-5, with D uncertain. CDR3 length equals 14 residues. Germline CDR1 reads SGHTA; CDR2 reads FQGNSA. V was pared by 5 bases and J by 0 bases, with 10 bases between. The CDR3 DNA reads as TGTGCCAGCAGCCCCGGGCAGTACCAAGAGACCCAGTACTTC. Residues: CASSPGQYQETQYF.

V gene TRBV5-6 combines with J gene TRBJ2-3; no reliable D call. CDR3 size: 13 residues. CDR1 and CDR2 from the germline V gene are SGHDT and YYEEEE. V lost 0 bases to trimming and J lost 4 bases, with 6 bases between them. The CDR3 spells CASSLGLADTQYF. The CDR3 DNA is TGTGCCAGCAGCTTGGGTCTGGCAGATACGCAGTATTTT.

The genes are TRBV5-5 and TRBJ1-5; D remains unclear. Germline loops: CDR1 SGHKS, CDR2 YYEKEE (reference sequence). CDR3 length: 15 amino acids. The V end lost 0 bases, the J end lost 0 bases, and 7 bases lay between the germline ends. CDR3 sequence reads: CASSLGRNSNQPQHF. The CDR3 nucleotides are TGTGCCAGCAGCTTGGGACGGAATAGCAATCAGCCCCAGCATTTT.

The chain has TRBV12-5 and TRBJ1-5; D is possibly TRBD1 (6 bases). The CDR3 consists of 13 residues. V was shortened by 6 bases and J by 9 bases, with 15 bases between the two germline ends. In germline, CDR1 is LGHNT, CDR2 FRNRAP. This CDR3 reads CASGTSGGRPQHF. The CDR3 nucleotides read TGTGCTAGTGGCACCTCCGGGGGGCGGCCCCAGCATTTT.

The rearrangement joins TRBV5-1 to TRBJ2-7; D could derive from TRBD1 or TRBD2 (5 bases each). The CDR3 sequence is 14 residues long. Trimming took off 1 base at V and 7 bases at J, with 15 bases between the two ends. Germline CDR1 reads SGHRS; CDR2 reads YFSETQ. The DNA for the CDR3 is TGCGCCAGCAGCTTGATATCGGGGACGGGGGAGCAGTACTTC. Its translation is CASSLISGTGEQYF.

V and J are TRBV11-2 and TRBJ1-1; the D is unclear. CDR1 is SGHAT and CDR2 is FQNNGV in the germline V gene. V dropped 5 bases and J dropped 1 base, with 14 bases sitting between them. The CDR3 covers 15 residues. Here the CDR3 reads CASSRARQANTEAFF. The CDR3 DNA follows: TGTGCCAGCAGCCGCGCCCGGCAGGCGAACACTGAAGCTTTCTTT.

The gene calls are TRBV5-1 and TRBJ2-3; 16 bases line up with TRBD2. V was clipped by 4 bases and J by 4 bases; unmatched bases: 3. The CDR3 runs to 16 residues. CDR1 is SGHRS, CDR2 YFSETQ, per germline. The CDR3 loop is CASSRGLAGGPDTQYF. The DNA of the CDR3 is TGCGCCAGCAGCCGGGGACTAGCGGGGGGGCCAGATACGCAGTATTTT.

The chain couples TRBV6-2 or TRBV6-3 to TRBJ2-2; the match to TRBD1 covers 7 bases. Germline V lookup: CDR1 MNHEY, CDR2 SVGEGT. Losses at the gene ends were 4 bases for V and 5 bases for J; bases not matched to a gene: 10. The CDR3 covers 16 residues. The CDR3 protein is CASSSTGVVWTGELFF. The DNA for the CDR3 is TGTGCCAGCAGTTCCACAGGGGTGGTTTGGACCGGGGAGCTGTTTTTT.

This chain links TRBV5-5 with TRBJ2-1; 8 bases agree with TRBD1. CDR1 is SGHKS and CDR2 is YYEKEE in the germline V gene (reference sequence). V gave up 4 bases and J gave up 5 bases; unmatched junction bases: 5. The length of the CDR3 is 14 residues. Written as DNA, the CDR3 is TGTGCCAGCAGCACCGGACAGGGCCACAATGAGCAGTTCTTC. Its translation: CASSTGQGHNEQFF.

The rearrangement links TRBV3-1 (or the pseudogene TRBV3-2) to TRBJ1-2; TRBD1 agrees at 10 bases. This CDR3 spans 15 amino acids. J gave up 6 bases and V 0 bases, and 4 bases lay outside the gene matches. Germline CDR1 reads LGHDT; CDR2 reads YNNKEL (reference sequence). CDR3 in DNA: TGTGCCAGCAGCCAAGACCTGACAGGGGGCAATGGCTACACCTTC. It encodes CASSQDLTGGNGYTF.

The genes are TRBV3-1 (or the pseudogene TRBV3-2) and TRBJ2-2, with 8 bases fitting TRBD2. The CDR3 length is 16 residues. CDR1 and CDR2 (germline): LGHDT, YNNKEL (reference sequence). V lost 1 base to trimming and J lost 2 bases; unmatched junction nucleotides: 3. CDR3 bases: TGTGCCAGCAGCCAAGGGACTAGCCTAAACACCGGGGAGCTGTTTTTT. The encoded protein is CASSQGTSLNTGELFF.

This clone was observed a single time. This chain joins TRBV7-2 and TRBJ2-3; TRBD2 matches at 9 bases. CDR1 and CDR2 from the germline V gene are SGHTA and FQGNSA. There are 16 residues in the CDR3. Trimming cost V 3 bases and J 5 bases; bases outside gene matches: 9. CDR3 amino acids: CASSFLAGGPIDTQYF. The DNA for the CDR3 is TGTGCCAGCAGCTTTCTGGCGGGGGGGCCGATAGATACGCAGTATTTT.